The T cell receptor (beta chain) described here comes from a study of T-cell reconstitution after alpha-beta-depleted transplantation in children. For TCRbeta, the library was prepared with unique molecular identifiers. TCRdb called the PCR reads again in MiXCR, with one record for every CDR3 protein. This repertoire shows under 300,000 distinct CDR3 sequences, 7.5% to 10% found once; its top ten account for approximately 5.4%. The CDR3 length is 16 residues. With 3 bases removed from V and 2 bases from J, the gap between germline ends came to 15 bases. Per germline, CDR1 SGHDT and CDR2 YYEEEE. This clonotype was found a few times.

The genes are TRBV5-6 and TRBJ1-5; D might be TRBD1 (5 bases). The specimen comprised PBMCs from the stem cell graft donor, sampled from the stem cell graft. The TCR originated in a human donor who donated a stem cell graft to a child with SCID. The DNA for the CDR3 is TGTGCCAGCAGCTCTCTTAGACAGAATGGCAATCAGCCCCAGCATTTT. It yields the protein CASSSLRQNGNQPQHF.